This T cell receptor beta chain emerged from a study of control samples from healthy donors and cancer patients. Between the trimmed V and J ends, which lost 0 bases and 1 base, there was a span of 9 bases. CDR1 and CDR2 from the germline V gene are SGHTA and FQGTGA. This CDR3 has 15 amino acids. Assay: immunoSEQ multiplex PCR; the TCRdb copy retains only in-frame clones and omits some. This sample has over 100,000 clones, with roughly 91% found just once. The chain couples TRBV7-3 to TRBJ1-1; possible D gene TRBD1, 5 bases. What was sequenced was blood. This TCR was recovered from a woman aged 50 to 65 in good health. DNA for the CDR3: TGTGCCAGCAGCTTAACGGGAGGGGAGAACACTGAAGCTTTCTTT. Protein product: CASSLTGGENTEAFF.